This T cell receptor (beta chain) derives from a study of shared clonotypes between healthy human individuals. Overall study: Each donor's CD8 memory used one plate, CD8 naive two, each CD4 subset three.

Adult donors, all healthy and HIV-negative, had no recent acute infections or vaccinations. Sequencing was at deep level. Using immunoSEQ multiplex PCR, the repertoire was profiled, and TCRdb retains in-frame clones only, with some absent. Of hundreds of thousands of clones listed, 74% were seen once; the top ten hold about 1.8%. Trimming took off 7 bases at V and 1 base at J, with 10 bases between the two ends. Germline CDR1 LNHDA, CDR2 SQIVND (reference sequence). This CDR3 region has 13 residues. The specimen was memory CD4+ T cells sorted from blood. The subset is: CD45RA-negative fraction. The TCR originated in a woman in her thirties in good health. J is TRBJ1-1 and V is TRBV19; unclear D gene. The CDR3 sequence is CASTKDTNTEAFF. DNA for the CDR3: TGTGCCAGTACGAAGGATACGAACACTGAAGCTTTCTTT. Filled out from reference TRBV19 and TRBJ1-1, the complete variable domain reads DGGITQSPKYLFRKEGQNVTLSCEQNLNHDAMYWYRQDPGQGLRLIYYSQIVNDFQKGDIAEGYSVSREKKESFPLTVTSAQKNPTAFYLCASTKDTNTEAFFGQGTRLTVV.